This entry lists 21 T cell receptor beta chains sequenced from one sample in a study of blood T cell repertoires in COVID-19. Clones were read by immunoSEQ multiplex PCR, and TCRdb kept only the in-frame ones, dropping some. The sample yields around 200,000 clones, more than 75% seen once. The sample comprised peripheral blood. These TCRs come from an older man with acute or convalescent COVID-19.

This chain connects TRBV29-1 to TRBJ1-1; TRBD1 is a possible D gene (5 bases). Germline lookup yields CDR1 SQVTM and CDR2 ANQGSEA. The V and J ends lost 6 bases and 11 bases respectively, with 19 bases between them. The CDR3 contains 12 residues. DNA for the CDR3: TGCAGCGTCTATGGGGCAGGGATGGCGGCTTTCTTT. Amino acid sequence: CSVYGAGMAAFF.

The chain has TRBV7-9 and TRBJ1-2; tentatively, D is TRBD1 (6 bases). This CDR3 spans 15 amino acids. Trimming took 5 bases from V and 5 from J, leaving 18 bases between them. The germline gives CDR1 SEHNR, CDR2 FQNEAQ (reference sequence). This chain's CDR3 is CASSIMTGSTYGYTF. As DNA, the CDR3 is TGTGCCAGCAGCATCATGACAGGCTCTACTTATGGCTACACCTTC.

The chain uses TRBV7-2 and TRBJ1-5; D is uncertain. CDR3 length: 13 amino acids. Trimming pared 5 bases from V and 4 bases from J, leaving 9 bases between. Germline V gene data show CDR1 as SGHTA and CDR2 as FQGNSA. The CDR3 region is CASSLDGNQPQHF. In nucleotides, the CDR3 is TGTGCCAGCAGCCTTGACGGGAATCAGCCCCAGCATTTT.

The chain carries TRBV7-2 and TRBJ1-3, with 7 bases lining up with TRBD1. With V trimmed by 5 bases and J by 3 bases, 10 bases remained unmatched. The V gene's germline CDR1 is SGHTA and CDR2 FQGNSA. The length of the CDR3 is 16 residues. The CDR3 sequence: CASSTKGTVVGNTIYF. The CDR3 nucleotides are TGTGCCAGCAGCACGAAAGGGACAGTAGTTGGAAACACCATATATTTT.

The chain is built from TRBV6-4 and TRBJ2-6; 15 bases are a match to TRBD2. CDR3 length: 20 amino acids. The V segment lost 8 bases and the J segment 0 bases; nucleotides outside the gene matches: 11. Germline V gives CDR1 MRHNA, CDR2 SNTAGT. The CDR3 DNA reads TGTGCCAGCGACACCGGGACTAGCGGGAGGCCGCCCTCTGGGGCCAACGTCCTGACTTTC. Amino acids: CASDTGTSGRPPSGANVLTF.

V and J are TRBV6-4 and TRBJ2-1; 7 positions match TRBD1. CDR3 length: 17 residues. Unmatched junction bases numbered 9, after V lost 1 base and J lost 3 bases. Germline CDR1 and CDR2: MRHNA and SNTAGT. The DNA for the CDR3 is TGTGCCAGCAGTGACTTGACCCGACAGGGTCTCTACAATGAGCAGTTCTTC. Protein sequence: CASSDLTRQGLYNEQFF.

The chain joins TRBV2 to TRBJ2-1, with D possibly being TRBD2 (6 bases). This CDR3 is built from 14 residues. The V end was cut by 4 bases, the J end by 7 bases, with 14 bases between. Germline-derived CDR1 and CDR2 are SNHLY and FYNNEI. CDR3 in DNA: TGTGCCAGCAGTGGAGGAGGGCCGGGGAATGAGCAGTTCTTC. This gives the protein CASSGGGPGNEQFF.

This chain connects TRBV10-1 to TRBJ2-3; 9 bases map to TRBD2. The CDR3 is 15 residues long. V shed 6 bases, J shed 0 bases, and the junction held 4 bases outside the gene matches. The germline CDR1 and CDR2 sequences are WNHNN and SYGVQD (reference sequence). The CDR3 sequence is CASSGLAPSTDTQYF. The CDR3 DNA sequence: TGCGCCAGCAGCGGACTAGCGCCTAGCACAGATACGCAGTATTTT.

The chain uses TRBV19 and TRBJ1-2, with no clear D. V lost 5 bases and J lost 0, with 13 bases in between. Germline-derived CDR1 and CDR2 are LNHDA and SQIVND (reference sequence). The CDR3 is 15 residues long. The CDR3 DNA sequence: TGTGCCAGTAGTCGTGGGAGTCGGGCTAACTATGGCTACACCTTC. Amino acids: CASSRGSRANYGYTF.

The chain uses TRBV19 and TRBJ2-7; D may be TRBD1 (7 bases). Germline-derived CDR1 and CDR2 are LNHDA and SQIVND (reference sequence). Trimming took off 9 bases at V and 1 base at J, with 13 bases between the two ends. The CDR3 totals 13 residues. The CDR3 DNA reads TGTGCCAGCCGGGACAGCGGGTCCTACGAGCAGTACTTC. It specifies CASRDSGSYEQYF.

CDR3 residues: CASLSIGTENTEAFF. In nucleotides, the CDR3 is TGTGCCAGTTTGTCCATCGGGACAGAGAACACTGAAGCTTTCTTT. This chain uses TRBV28 with TRBJ1-1; 7 bases are shared with TRBD1. Per germline, CDR1 MDHEN and CDR2 SYDVKM. J gave up 1 base and V 9 bases, and 11 bases lay outside the gene matches. The CDR3 has 15 residues.

The chain employs TRBV7-2 and TRBJ2-7; 9 bases fit TRBD2. V shed 5 bases and J 2 bases; nucleotides not matched to a gene: 10. This CDR3 region has 16 residues. Germline values: CDR1 SGHTA, CDR2 FQGNSA. The chain's CDR3 is CASSLEGSGSPYEQYF. CDR3 DNA sequence: TGTGCCAGCAGCCTTGAAGGTAGCGGGAGTCCCTACGAGCAGTACTTC.

V is TRBV4-2 and J is TRBJ2-7; TRBD2 might be the D (6 bases). The CDR3 runs to 14 residues. In germline, CDR1 is LGHNA, CDR2 YNFKEQ. Trimming took off 1 base at V and 7 bases at J, with 14 bases between the two ends. CDR3 residues: CASSQAGGFVEQYF. The CDR3 bases are TGTGCCAGCAGCCAAGCTGGGGGGTTCGTAGAGCAGTACTTC.

V gene TRBV13 combines with J gene TRBJ2-3; 10 bases map to TRBD1. The CDR3 has 17 residues. Trimming took 1 base from V and 2 from J; bases not matched to a gene: 6. CDR1 PRHDT and CDR2 FYEKMQ come from the germline V gene (reference sequence). The CDR3 region is CASSLVVGQGNTDTQYF. The CDR3 DNA reads TGTGCCAGCAGCTTAGTCGTGGGACAGGGGAACACAGATACGCAGTATTTT.

The CDR3 reads CAISGFPRTDTQYF. The CDR3, as DNA: TGTGCCATCAGTGGTTTCCCCCGGACAGATACGCAGTATTTT. The rearrangement joins TRBV10-3 to TRBJ2-3; the D is unclear. Germline V gene sequence: CDR1 ENHRY, CDR2 SYGVKD. V was clipped by 4 bases and J by 3 bases, with 11 bases between them. The CDR3 has 14 amino acids.

The chain joins TRBV24-1 to TRBJ1-5; D gene ambiguous. CDR1 is KGHDR and CDR2 is SFDVKD in the germline V gene. The germline V and J ends were trimmed by 10 bases and 3 bases, with 12 bases remaining between them. CDR3 length: 13 amino acids. As DNA, the CDR3 is TGTGCCACTCAAAGCCGCAACAATCAGCCCCAGCATTTT. Translation gives CATQSRNNQPQHF.

A note on this clone: This same CDR3 is encoded by further DNA sequences in the sample. The chain combines TRBV20-1 with TRBJ1-2, with a weak D call TRBD1 (5 bases). The CDR3 contains 10 residues. Trimming took off 6 bases at V and 5 bases at J, with 7 bases between the two ends. Germline lookup yields CDR1 DFQATT and CDR2 SNEGSKA (reference sequence). The CDR3 DNA sequence: TGCAGTGCCACAGGATATGGCTACACCTTC. Translated: CSATGYGYTF.

The rearrangement joins TRBV10-3 to TRBJ1-5; 7 nucleotides align to TRBD1. J lost 7 bases, V lost 2 bases, and 2 bases had no gene match. The germline CDR1 and CDR2 sequences are ENHRY and SYGVKD. This CDR3 region has 13 residues. The CDR3 reads CAISEAGGQPQHF. DNA of the CDR3: TGTGCCATCAGTGAGGCAGGGGGGCAGCCCCAGCATTTT.

CDR3 region: CSVMDSADYGYTF. The CDR3 bases are TGCAGCGTCATGGACAGTGCCGACTATGGCTACACCTTC. The chain is built from TRBV29-1 and TRBJ1-2; a possible D gene is TRBD1 (6 bases). This CDR3 has 13 residues. The germline V gene encodes CDR1 SQVTM and CDR2 ANQGSEA. V was clipped by 6 bases and J by 3 bases, with 14 bases between them.

The rearrangement links TRBV12-3 or TRBV12-4 to TRBJ1-1, with D unresolved. Trimming shortened V by 1 base and J by 4 bases, and 7 bases separated the two germline ends. The CDR3 is 13 amino acids. CDR3 sequence: CASSLVLLTEAFF. CDR3 nucleotides: TGTGCCAGCAGTTTAGTTCTCCTCACTGAAGCTTTCTTT.

Only one count was recorded for this clone. The J gene is TRBJ1-1, the V gene TRBV27; 7 nucleotides match TRBD1. The CDR3 sequence is 15 residues long. The germline CDR1 and CDR2 sequences are MNHEY and SMNVEV (reference sequence). Trimming at V came to 5 bases and at J to 4 bases, leaving 10 bases not matched to a gene. The CDR3 spells CASSNYRGRVTEAFF. The CDR3 nucleotides read TGTGCCAGCAGTAACTACAGGGGAAGGGTCACTGAAGCTTTCTTT.